The clone carrying this T cell receptor (beta chain) came up once. This specimen belongs to a study of blood T cell repertoires in COVID-19. Study-level background: Donors in the United States, Italy and Spain gave samples during acute or convalescent COVID-19. The analysed material was cDNA or gDNA that came from T cells, B-cell-depleted T cells, or PBMCs.

This CDR3 has 14 amino acids. V shed 0 bases, J shed 11 bases, and the junction held 7 bases outside the gene matches. The germline V gene has CDR1 LGHDT and CDR2 YNNKEL (reference sequence). Authors' methods: Estimated nucleated cell counts came from reference gene primer amplification. TCRdb's copy holds only in-frame clones and misses some; the assay was immunoSEQ multiplex PCR. V and J calls and clone size come straight from that table; D and trimming were deduced from the DNA. The profile shows 90,000 to 130,000 clones, less than 75% of them singletons. This rearrangement joins TRBV3-1 (or the pseudogene TRBV3-2) to TRBJ1-5, with 7 bases that match TRBD1. This TCR derives from a woman aged 60-70 years with acute or convalescent COVID-19. Sample: peripheral blood. The CDR3 sequence is CASSQEDRSWAQHF. CDR3 DNA sequence: TGTGCCAGCAGCCAAGAGGACAGGTCCTGGGCCCAGCATTTT.